This TCR beta chain was retrieved from a study of cytomegalovirus exposure and HLA in healthy donors. For this clone: Its cognate antigen is unknown.

Study conclusions and caveats: An analysis done earlier found most TCR beta V segments productive about 90% or about 30% of the time. Apparent HLA restriction characterized most CMV-associated TCR beta chains in a later analysis.

The study ran its PCR with 60 Vbeta and 13 Jbeta primers. Only in-frame clones appear in the TCRdb table, and some are missing; sequencing was by immunoSEQ multiplex PCR. This table holds approximately 200,000 clones, 60% to 80% found once. This CDR3 spans 13 amino acids. The V gene lost 6 bases and the J gene lost 4 bases, with 14 bases spanning the gap. Germline V gene data show CDR1 as SGHDT and CDR2 as YYEEEE. This TCR was recovered from a woman between 18 and 30 years old in good health and CMV-seronegative. The specimen was PBMCs. The chain is built from TRBV5-6 and TRBJ2-7, with D possibly matching TRBD2 (6 bases). The CDR3: CASTREAGYEQYF. The CDR3 DNA follows: TGTGCCAGCACCCGAGAAGCGGGTTACGAGCAGTACTTC.